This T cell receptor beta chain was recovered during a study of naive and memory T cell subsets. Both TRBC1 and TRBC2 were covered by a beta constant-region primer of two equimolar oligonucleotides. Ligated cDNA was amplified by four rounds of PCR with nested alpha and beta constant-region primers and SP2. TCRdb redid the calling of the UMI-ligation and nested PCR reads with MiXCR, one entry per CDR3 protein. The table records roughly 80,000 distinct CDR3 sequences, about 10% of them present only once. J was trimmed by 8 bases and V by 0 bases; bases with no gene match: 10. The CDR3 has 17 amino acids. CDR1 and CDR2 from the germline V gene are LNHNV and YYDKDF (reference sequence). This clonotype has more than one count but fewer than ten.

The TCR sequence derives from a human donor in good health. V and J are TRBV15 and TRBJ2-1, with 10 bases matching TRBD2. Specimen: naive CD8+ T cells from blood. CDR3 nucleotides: TGTGCCACCAGCAGAGATCAGCGGCTAGCGGGAGCACATGAGCAGTTCTTC. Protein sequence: CATSRDQRLAGAHEQFF. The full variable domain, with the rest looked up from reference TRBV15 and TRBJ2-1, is DAMVIQNPRYQVTQFGKPVTLSCSQTLNHNVMYWYQQKSSQAPKLLFHYYDKDFNNEADTPDNFQSRRPNTSFCFLDIRSPGLGDTAMYLCATSRDQRLAGAHEQFFGPGTRLTVL.